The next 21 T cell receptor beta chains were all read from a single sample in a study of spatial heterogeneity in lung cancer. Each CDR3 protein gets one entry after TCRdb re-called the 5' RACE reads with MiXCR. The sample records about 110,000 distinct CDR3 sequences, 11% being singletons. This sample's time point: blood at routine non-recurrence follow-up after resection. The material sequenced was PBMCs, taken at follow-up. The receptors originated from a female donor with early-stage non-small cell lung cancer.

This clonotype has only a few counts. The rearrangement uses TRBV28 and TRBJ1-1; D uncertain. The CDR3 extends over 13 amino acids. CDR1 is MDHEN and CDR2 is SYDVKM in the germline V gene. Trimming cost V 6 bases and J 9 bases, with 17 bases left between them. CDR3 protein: CASRPDARRKAFF. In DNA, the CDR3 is TGTGCCAGCAGACCGGACGCCCGGAGGAAAGCTTTCTTT.

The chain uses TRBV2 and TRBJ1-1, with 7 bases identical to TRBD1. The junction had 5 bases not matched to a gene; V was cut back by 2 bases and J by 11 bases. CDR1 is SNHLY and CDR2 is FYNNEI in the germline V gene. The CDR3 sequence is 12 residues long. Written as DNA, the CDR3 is TGTGCCAGCAGTGAACAGGGGGGGATGGCTTTCTTT. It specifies CASSEQGGMAFF.

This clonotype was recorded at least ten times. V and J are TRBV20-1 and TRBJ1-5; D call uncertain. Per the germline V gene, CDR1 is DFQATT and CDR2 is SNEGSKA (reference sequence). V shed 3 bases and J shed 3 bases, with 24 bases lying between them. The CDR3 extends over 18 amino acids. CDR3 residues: CSAREPGPSYPNNQPQHF. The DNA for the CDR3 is TGCAGTGCTAGGGAGCCAGGCCCCAGCTATCCAAACAATCAGCCCCAGCATTTT.

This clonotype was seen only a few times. This CDR3 is CASSIRGNTGELFF. The CDR3 DNA sequence: TGTGCCAGTAGTATTAGGGGGAACACCGGGGAGCTGTTTTTT. The rearrangement uses TRBV19 and TRBJ2-2, with D perhaps TRBD1 (5 bases). The CDR3 sequence is 14 residues long. Germline-derived CDR1 and CDR2 are LNHDA and SQIVND (reference sequence). Trimming took 3 bases from V and 1 from J, leaving 6 bases between them.

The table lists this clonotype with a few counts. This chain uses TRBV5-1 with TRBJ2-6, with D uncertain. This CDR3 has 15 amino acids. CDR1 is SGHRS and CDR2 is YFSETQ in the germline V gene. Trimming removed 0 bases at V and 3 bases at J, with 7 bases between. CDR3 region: CASSLANFGANVLTF. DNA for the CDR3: TGCGCCAGCAGCTTGGCCAATTTTGGGGCCAACGTCCTGACTTTC.

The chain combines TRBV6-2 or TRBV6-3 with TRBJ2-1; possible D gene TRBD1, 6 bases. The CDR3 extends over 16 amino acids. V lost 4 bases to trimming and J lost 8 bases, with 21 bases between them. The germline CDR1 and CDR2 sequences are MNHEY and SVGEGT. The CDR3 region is CASSWAGGAIRDEQFF. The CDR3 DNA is TGTGCCAGCAGTTGGGCTGGGGGCGCGATTAGAGATGAGCAGTTCTTC.

The CDR3 DNA follows: TGCGCCAGCAGCTTGGTTACAGCCAAAGAGTACGAGCAGTACTTC. Protein sequence: CASSLVTAKEYEQYF. This chain joins TRBV5-1 and TRBJ2-7; D gene unclear. Trimming took 0 bases from V and 4 from J, leaving 14 bases between them. This CDR3 comprises 15 residues. Germline values: CDR1 SGHRS, CDR2 YFSETQ.

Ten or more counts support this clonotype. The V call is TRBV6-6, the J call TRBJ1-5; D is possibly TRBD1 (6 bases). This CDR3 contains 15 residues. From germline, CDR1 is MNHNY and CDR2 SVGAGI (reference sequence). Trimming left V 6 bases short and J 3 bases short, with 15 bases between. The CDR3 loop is CASSTTGSLNQPQHF. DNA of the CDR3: TGTGCCAGCAGCACCACAGGGTCTCTCAATCAGCCCCAGCATTTT.

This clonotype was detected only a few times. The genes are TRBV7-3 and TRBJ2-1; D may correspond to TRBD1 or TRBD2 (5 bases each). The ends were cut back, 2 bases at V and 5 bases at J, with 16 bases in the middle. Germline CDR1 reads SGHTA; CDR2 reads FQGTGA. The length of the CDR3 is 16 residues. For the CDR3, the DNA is TGTGCCAGCAGCTTACAAGGGACGATAGGCCACAATGAGCAGTTCTTC. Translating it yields CASSLQGTIGHNEQFF.

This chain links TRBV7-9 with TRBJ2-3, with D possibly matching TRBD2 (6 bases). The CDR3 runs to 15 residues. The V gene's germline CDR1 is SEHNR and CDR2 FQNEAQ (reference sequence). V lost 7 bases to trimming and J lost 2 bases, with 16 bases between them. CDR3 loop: CASNTGGINTDTQYF. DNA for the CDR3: TGTGCCAGCAACACCGGCGGGATAAACACAGATACGCAGTATTTT. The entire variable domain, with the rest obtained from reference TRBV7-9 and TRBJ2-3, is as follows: DTGVSQNPRHKITKRGQNVTFRCDPISEHNRLYWYRQTLGQGPEFLTYFQNEAQLEKSRLLSDRFSAERPKGSFSTLEIQRTEQGDSAMYLCASNTGGINTDTQYFGPGTRLTVL.

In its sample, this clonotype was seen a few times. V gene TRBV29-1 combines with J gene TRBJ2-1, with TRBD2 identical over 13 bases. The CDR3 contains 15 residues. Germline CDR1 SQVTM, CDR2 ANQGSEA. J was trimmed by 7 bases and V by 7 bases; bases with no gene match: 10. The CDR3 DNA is TGCAGCGGCCAGTCTGGGACTAGCGGGACGAATGAGCAGTTCTTC. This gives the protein CSGQSGTSGTNEQFF.

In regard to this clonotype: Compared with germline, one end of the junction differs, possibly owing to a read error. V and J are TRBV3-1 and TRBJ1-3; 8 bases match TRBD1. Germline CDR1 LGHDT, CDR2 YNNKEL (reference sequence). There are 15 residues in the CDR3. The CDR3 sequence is CTSSQGQGKGNTIYF. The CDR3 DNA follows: TGTACCAGCAGCCAAGGACAGGGTAAAGGAAACACCATATATTTT.

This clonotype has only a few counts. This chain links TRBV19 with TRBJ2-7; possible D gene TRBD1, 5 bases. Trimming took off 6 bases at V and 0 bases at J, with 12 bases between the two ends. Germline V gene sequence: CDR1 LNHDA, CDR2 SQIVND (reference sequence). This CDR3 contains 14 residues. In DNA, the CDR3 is TGTGCCAGTAGATTGGACACCTTCTCCTACGAGCAGTACTTC. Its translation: CASRLDTFSYEQYF.

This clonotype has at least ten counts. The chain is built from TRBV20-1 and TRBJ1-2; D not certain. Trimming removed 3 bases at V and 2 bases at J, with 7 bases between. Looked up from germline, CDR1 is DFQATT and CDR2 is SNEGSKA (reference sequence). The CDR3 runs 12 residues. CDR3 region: CSASVGNYGYTF. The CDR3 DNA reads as TGCAGTGCTAGCGTCGGAAACTATGGCTACACCTTC.

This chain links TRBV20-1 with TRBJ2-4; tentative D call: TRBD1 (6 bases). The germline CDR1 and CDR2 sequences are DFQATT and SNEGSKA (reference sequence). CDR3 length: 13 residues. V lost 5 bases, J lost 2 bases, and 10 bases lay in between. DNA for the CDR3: TGCAGTGCTTTACAGGGTCCCAAAAACATTCAGTACTTC. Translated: CSALQGPKNIQYF.

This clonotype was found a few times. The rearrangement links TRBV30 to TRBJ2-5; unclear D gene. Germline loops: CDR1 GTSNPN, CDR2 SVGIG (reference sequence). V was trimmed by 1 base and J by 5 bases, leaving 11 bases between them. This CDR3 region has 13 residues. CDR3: CAWSARVRETQYF. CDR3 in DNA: TGTGCCTGGAGTGCGAGAGTACGGGAGACCCAGTACTTC.

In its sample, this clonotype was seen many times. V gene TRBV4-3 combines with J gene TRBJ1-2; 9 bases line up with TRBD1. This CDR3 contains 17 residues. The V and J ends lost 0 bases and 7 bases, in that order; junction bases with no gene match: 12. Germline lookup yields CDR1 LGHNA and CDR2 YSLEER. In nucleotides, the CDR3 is TGCGCCAGCAGCCAAGATTTTTTGGGACAGGGTCCGGGTGGCTACACCTTC. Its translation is CASSQDFLGQGPGGYTF.

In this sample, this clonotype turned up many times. The CDR3 DNA reads TGTGCCAGCAGTTTAGGGGACAGAGTAAATTCACCCCTCCACTTT. The encoded protein is CASSLGDRVNSPLHF. The rearrangement joins TRBV28 to TRBJ1-6; 7 nucleotides agree with TRBD1. This CDR3 comprises 15 residues. V was clipped by 2 bases and J by 7 bases; unmatched bases: 5. Per germline, CDR1 MDHEN and CDR2 SYDVKM.

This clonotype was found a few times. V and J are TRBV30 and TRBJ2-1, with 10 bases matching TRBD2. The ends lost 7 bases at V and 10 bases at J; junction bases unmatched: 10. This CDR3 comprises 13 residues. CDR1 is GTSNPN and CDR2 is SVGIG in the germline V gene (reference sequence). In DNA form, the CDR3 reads TGTGCCTCCGGAGTTGCTAGCGGGAGCGAGCAGTTCTTC. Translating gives CASGVASGSEQFF.

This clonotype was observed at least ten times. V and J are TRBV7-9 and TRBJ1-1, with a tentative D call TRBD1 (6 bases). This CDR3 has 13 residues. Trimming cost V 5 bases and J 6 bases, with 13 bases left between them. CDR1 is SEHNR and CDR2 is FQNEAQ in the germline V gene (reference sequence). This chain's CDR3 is CASSPLGGAEAFF. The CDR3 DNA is TGTGCCAGCAGCCCCCTGGGGGGCGCTGAAGCTTTCTTT.

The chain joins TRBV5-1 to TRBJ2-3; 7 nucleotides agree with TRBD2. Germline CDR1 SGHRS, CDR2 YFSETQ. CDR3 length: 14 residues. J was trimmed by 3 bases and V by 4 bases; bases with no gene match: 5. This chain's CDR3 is CASSAGEVTDTQYF. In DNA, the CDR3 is TGCGCCAGCAGCGCGGGGGAAGTGACAGATACGCAGTATTTT.